A selection of T cell receptor beta chains follows, all from one sample in a study of CD8+ T cells in alopecia areata. Data came from immunoSEQ multiplex PCR; TCRdb stores just in-frame clones and leaves some out. The sample holds approximately 180,000 clones, just under 65% seen once. Here the sequenced sample was CD4+ T cells sorted from blood, taken around week 50, from a patient treated with tofacitinib. These receptors were obtained from a human donor with alopecia areata. CDR3s include the opening cysteine and the closing phenylalanine or tryptophan. Each record gives: J gene, V gene, clone size, D gene, CDR3 protein, CDR3 DNA. The D gene is left open where the match is weak. The size field is filled for only some rows; it gives once, few, many or a size class.

j_gene: TRBJ1-2; v_gene: TRBV29-1; abundance: NA; d_gene: TRBD1; CDR3aa: CSASSGGVGYGYTF; CDR3nt: TGCAGCGCAAGCTCAGGGGGAGTGGGGTATGGCTACACCTTC
j_gene: TRBJ2-1; v_gene: TRBV7-2; abundance: NA; d_gene: TRBD2; CDR3aa: CASSLAASGPYNEQFF; CDR3nt: TGTGCCAGCAGCTTAGCGGCTAGCGGCCCCTACAATGAGCAGTTCTTC
j_gene: TRBJ2-3; v_gene: TRBV29-1; abundance: NA; d_gene: TRBD1; CDR3aa: CSGTGRPDTQYF; CDR3nt: TGCAGCGGGACAGGGAGGCCAGATACGCAGTATTTT
j_gene: TRBJ1-6; v_gene: TRBV7-3; abundance: NA; d_gene: TRBD1; CDR3aa: CASSLDRGTSPLHF; CDR3nt: TGTGCCAGCAGCCTTGACAGGGGTACGTCACCCCTCCACTTT
j_gene: TRBJ1-6; v_gene: TRBV11-2; abundance: NA; d_gene: NA; CDR3aa: CASSLGGVGSYNSPLHF; CDR3nt: TGTGCCAGCAGCTTAGGCGGGGTAGGCTCCTATAATTCACCCCTCCACTTT
j_gene: TRBJ2-5; v_gene: TRBV7-6; abundance: NA; d_gene: NA; CDR3aa: CASSLGVVTKTETQYF; CDR3nt: TGTGCCAGCAGCTTAGGGGTCGTTACGAAGACAGAGACCCAGTACTTC
j_gene: TRBJ2-1; v_gene: TRBV4-1; abundance: few; d_gene: NA; CDR3aa: CASSQVGRSSYNEQFF; CDR3nt: TGCGCCAGCAGCCAAGTGGGCAGAAGCTCCTACAATGAGCAGTTCTTC
j_gene: TRBJ2-5; v_gene: TRBV18; abundance: NA; d_gene: NA; CDR3aa: CASSPPGQETQYF; CDR3nt: TGTGCCAGCTCACCGCCAGGGCAAGAGACCCAGTACTTC
j_gene: TRBJ1-2; v_gene: TRBV29-1; abundance: NA; d_gene: TRBD1; CDR3aa: CSVDQMGQNYGYTF; CDR3nt: TGCAGCGTTGATCAAATGGGACAGAACTATGGCTACACCTTC
j_gene: TRBJ1-2; v_gene: TRBV25-1; abundance: few; d_gene: NA; CDR3aa: CASSEWSSSRNYGYTF; CDR3nt: TGTGCCAGCAGTGAATGGTCGAGTTCCCGAAACTATGGCTACACCTTC
j_gene: TRBJ2-2; v_gene: TRBV29-1; abundance: few; d_gene: NA; CDR3aa: CSVGGALGNTGELFF; CDR3nt: TGCAGCGTTGGAGGGGCCCTAGGGAACACCGGGGAGCTGTTTTTT
j_gene: TRBJ2-7; v_gene: TRBV27; abundance: NA; d_gene: TRBD1; CDR3aa: CASSLDRVSEQYF; CDR3nt: TGTGCCAGCAGTCTGGACAGGGTTTCCGAGCAGTACTTC
j_gene: TRBJ1-1; v_gene: TRBV5-1; abundance: NA; d_gene: TRBD1; CDR3aa: CASSLEGQGRRTEAFF; CDR3nt: TGCGCCAGCAGCTTGGAGGGACAGGGGAGAAGGACTGAAGCTTTCTTT
j_gene: TRBJ1-3; v_gene: TRBV19; abundance: few; d_gene: NA; CDR3aa: CASSSVLGNTIYF; CDR3nt: TGTGCCAGTAGCTCGGTCCTTGGAAACACCATATATTTT
j_gene: TRBJ2-1; v_gene: TRBV5-1; abundance: NA; d_gene: TRBD1; CDR3aa: CASRQGGRDEQFF; CDR3nt: TGCGCCAGTAGACAGGGGGGCCGCGATGAGCAGTTCTTC
j_gene: TRBJ2-5; v_gene: TRBV6-1; abundance: NA; d_gene: TRBD1; CDR3aa: CASSDRGLWETQYF; CDR3nt: TGTGCCAGCAGTGACAGGGGGCTATGGGAGACCCAGTACTTC
j_gene: TRBJ2-7; v_gene: TRBV15; abundance: NA; d_gene: NA; CDR3aa: CATSRDPGSYEQYF; CDR3nt: TGTGCCACCAGCAGAGATCCCGGCTCCTACGAGCAGTACTTC
j_gene: TRBJ1-1; v_gene: TRBV6-5; abundance: NA; d_gene: NA; CDR3aa: CASRSAGRMNTEAFF; CDR3nt: TGTGCCAGCCGTTCAGCCGGACGGATGAACACTGAAGCTTTCTTT
j_gene: TRBJ2-1; v_gene: TRBV6-1; abundance: NA; d_gene: NA; CDR3aa: CASNPSWGGGDEQFF; CDR3nt: TGTGCCAGCAACCCAAGCTGGGGAGGGGGCGATGAGCAGTTCTTC
j_gene: TRBJ1-1; v_gene: TRBV7-6; abundance: NA; d_gene: TRBD1; CDR3aa: CASSLESGGTTEAFF; CDR3nt: TGTGCCAGCAGCTTAGAGTCAGGGGGAACCACTGAAGCTTTCTTT
j_gene: TRBJ2-3; v_gene: TRBV30; abundance: NA; d_gene: TRBD2; CDR3aa: CAWSPGTSGLTDTQYF; CDR3nt: TGTGCCTGGAGTCCCGGGACTAGCGGACTCACAGATACGCAGTATTTT
j_gene: TRBJ1-5; v_gene: TRBV10-3; abundance: few; d_gene: NA; CDR3aa: CAIGGGYFQPQHF; CDR3nt: TGTGCCATCGGAGGGGGGTACTTTCAGCCCCAGCATTTT
j_gene: TRBJ2-7; v_gene: TRBV25-1; abundance: NA; d_gene: TRBD1; CDR3aa: CASSEGTGAYYEQYF; CDR3nt: TGTGCCAGCAGTGAAGGGACAGGGGCATATTACGAGCAGTACTTC
j_gene: TRBJ2-3; v_gene: TRBV9; abundance: once; d_gene: TRBD2; CDR3aa: CASSQLAGGTDTQYF; CDR3nt: TGTGCCAGCAGTCAACTAGCGGGGGGTACAGATACGCAGTATTTT
j_gene: TRBJ2-5; v_gene: TRBV18; abundance: once; d_gene: NA; CDR3aa: CASSPLWDGQETQYF; CDR3nt: TGTGCCAGCTCACCACTCTGGGACGGACAAGAGACCCAGTACTTC
j_gene: TRBJ1-1; v_gene: TRBV15; abundance: few; d_gene: NA; CDR3aa: CATSRDLLTMNTEAFF; CDR3nt: TGTGCCACCAGCAGAGATCTGTTAACGATGAACACTGAAGCTTTCTTT
j_gene: TRBJ2-7; v_gene: TRBV19; abundance: NA; d_gene: TRBD2; CDR3aa: CASSHQRGIHEQYF; CDR3nt: TGTGCCAGTAGTCATCAGCGGGGGATCCACGAGCAGTACTTC
j_gene: TRBJ2-7; v_gene: TRBV11-2; abundance: NA; d_gene: NA; CDR3aa: CASSLEVRVRRPYEQYF; CDR3nt: TGTGCCAGCAGCTTAGAGGTTCGTGTTAGAAGACCCTACGAGCAGTACTTC
j_gene: TRBJ1-2; v_gene: TRBV7-2; abundance: few; d_gene: NA; CDR3aa: CASSLDRTAGYGYTF; CDR3nt: TGTGCCAGCAGCTTAGATCGGACAGCTGGGTATGGCTACACCTTC
j_gene: TRBJ1-5; v_gene: TRBV29-1; abundance: few; d_gene: TRBD1; CDR3aa: CSVGTGGNQPQHF; CDR3nt: TGCAGCGTTGGGACAGGGGGCAATCAGCCCCAGCATTTT
j_gene: TRBJ2-5; v_gene: TRBV27; abundance: NA; d_gene: NA; CDR3aa: CASSVDFQETQYF; CDR3nt: TGTGCCAGCAGTGTGGACTTTCAAGAGACCCAGTACTTC
j_gene: TRBJ2-6; v_gene: TRBV2; abundance: NA; d_gene: NA; CDR3aa: CASSESGAGANVLTF; CDR3nt: TGTGCCAGCAGTGAATCTGGGGCTGGGGCCAACGTCCTGACTTTC
j_gene: TRBJ2-2; v_gene: TRBV6-5; abundance: NA; d_gene: NA; CDR3aa: CASSQGLGELFF; CDR3nt: TGTGCCAGCAGTCAGGGTCTCGGGGAGCTGTTTTTT
j_gene: TRBJ1-6; v_gene: TRBV30; abundance: NA; d_gene: TRBD1; CDR3aa: CAWRDTGAVSPLHF; CDR3nt: TGTGCCTGGAGGGACACAGGGGCGGTATCACCCCTCCACTTT
j_gene: TRBJ1-1; v_gene: TRBV5-1; abundance: NA; d_gene: NA; CDR3aa: CASRREGFGEAFF; CDR3nt: TGCGCCAGCAGGCGCGAGGGGTTCGGTGAAGCTTTCTTT
j_gene: TRBJ2-7; v_gene: TRBV4-3; abundance: NA; d_gene: NA; CDR3aa: CASSQEGGWEQYF; CDR3nt: TGCGCCAGCAGCCAAGAGGGTGGGTGGGAGCAGTACTTC
j_gene: TRBJ2-1; v_gene: TRBV27; abundance: NA; d_gene: NA; CDR3aa: CASSCRFF; CDR3nt: TGTGCCAGCTCATGTCGGTTCTTC
j_gene: TRBJ1-1; v_gene: TRBV29-1; abundance: NA; d_gene: NA; CDR3aa: CSVEDSGRQSPRAFF; CDR3nt: TGCAGCGTTGAAGATAGTGGCAGGCAATCTCCCCGGGCTTTCTTT
j_gene: TRBJ2-7; v_gene: TRBV25-1; abundance: NA; d_gene: NA; CDR3aa: CASSVSGLPYEQYF; CDR3nt: TGTGCCAGCAGTGTGTCTGGACTGCCTTACGAGCAGTACTTC
j_gene: TRBJ1-2; v_gene: TRBV10-3; abundance: NA; d_gene: TRBD1; CDR3aa: CAISPDRVNGYTF; CDR3nt: TGTGCCATCAGCCCTGACAGGGTGAATGGCTACACCTTC
j_gene: TRBJ2-7; v_gene: TRBV18; abundance: few; d_gene: NA; CDR3aa: CASSPLPGKSSYEQYF; CDR3nt: TGTGCCAGCTCACCCCTCCCGGGGAAAAGCTCCTACGAGCAGTACTTC
j_gene: TRBJ1-6; v_gene: TRBV7-2; abundance: once; d_gene: NA; CDR3aa: CASSQHAAPLHF; CDR3nt: TGTGCCAGCAGCCAACACGCAGCCCCCCTCCACTTT
j_gene: TRBJ2-7; v_gene: TRBV7-3; abundance: NA; d_gene: TRBD1; CDR3aa: CASSAKGGAEYEQYF; CDR3nt: TGTGCCAGCAGCGCCAAAGGGGGCGCGGAGTACGAGCAGTACTTC
j_gene: TRBJ1-2; v_gene: TRBV6-5; abundance: NA; d_gene: TRBD1; CDR3aa: CASSRQGLDGYTF; CDR3nt: TGTGCCAGCAGCCGACAGGGGCTTGACGGCTACACCTTC
j_gene: TRBJ1-2; v_gene: TRBV5-1; abundance: few; d_gene: TRBD1; CDR3aa: CASSLEGQRQAYGYTF; CDR3nt: TGCGCCAGCAGCTTGGAGGGACAGCGGCAAGCCTATGGCTACACCTTC
j_gene: TRBJ2-5; v_gene: TRBV6-5; abundance: NA; d_gene: NA; CDR3aa: CASTQGQTQYF; CDR3nt: TGTGCCAGCACCCAGGGGCAGACCCAGTACTTC
j_gene: TRBJ2-3; v_gene: TRBV29-1; abundance: NA; d_gene: NA; CDR3aa: CSVDPLADTQYF; CDR3nt: TGCAGCGTTGACCCACTGGCAGATACGCAGTATTTT
j_gene: TRBJ1-2; v_gene: TRBV29-1; abundance: NA; d_gene: NA; CDR3aa: CSVGAGFGYTF; CDR3nt: TGCAGCGTTGGGGCGGGGTTTGGCTACACCTTC
j_gene: TRBJ1-1; v_gene: TRBV7-2; abundance: many; d_gene: NA; CDR3aa: CASSLAGLAFF; CDR3nt: TGTGCCAGCAGCTTAGCGGGGTTAGCTTTCTTT
j_gene: TRBJ1-1; v_gene: TRBV29-1; abundance: NA; d_gene: NA; CDR3aa: CSVDRNTEAFF; CDR3nt: TGCAGCGTAGACAGGAACACTGAAGCTTTCTTT
j_gene: TRBJ2-5; v_gene: TRBV6-6; abundance: NA; d_gene: TRBD2; CDR3aa: CASRALAGTLETQYF; CDR3nt: TGTGCCAGCAGGGCGCTAGCGGGGACCCTGGAGACCCAGTACTTC
j_gene: TRBJ1-2; v_gene: TRBV29-1; abundance: NA; d_gene: NA; CDR3aa: CSVVGRLSNYGYTF; CDR3nt: TGCAGCGTTGTCGGCAGGCTGTCTAACTATGGCTACACCTTC
j_gene: TRBJ2-7; v_gene: TRBV30; abundance: NA; d_gene: TRBD1; CDR3aa: CAWTRDRLAYEQYF; CDR3nt: TGTGCCTGGACCAGGGACAGGCTGGCCTACGAGCAGTACTTC
j_gene: TRBJ1-2; v_gene: TRBV29-1; abundance: NA; d_gene: NA; CDR3aa: CSVAGRAGGYGYTF; CDR3nt: TGCAGCGTTGCAGGGCGGGCCGGAGGGTATGGCTACACCTTC